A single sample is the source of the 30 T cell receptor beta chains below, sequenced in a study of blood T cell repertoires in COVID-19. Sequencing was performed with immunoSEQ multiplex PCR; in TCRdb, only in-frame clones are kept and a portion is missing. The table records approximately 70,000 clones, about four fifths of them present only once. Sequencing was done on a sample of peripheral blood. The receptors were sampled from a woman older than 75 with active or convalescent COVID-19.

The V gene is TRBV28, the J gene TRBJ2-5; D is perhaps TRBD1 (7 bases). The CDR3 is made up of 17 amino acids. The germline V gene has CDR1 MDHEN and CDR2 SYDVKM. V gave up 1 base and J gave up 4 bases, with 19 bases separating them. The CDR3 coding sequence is TGTGCCAGCAGTTTATCCCTATATCCCCAGGGGGGAGAGACCCAGTACTTC. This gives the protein CASSLSLYPQGGETQYF.

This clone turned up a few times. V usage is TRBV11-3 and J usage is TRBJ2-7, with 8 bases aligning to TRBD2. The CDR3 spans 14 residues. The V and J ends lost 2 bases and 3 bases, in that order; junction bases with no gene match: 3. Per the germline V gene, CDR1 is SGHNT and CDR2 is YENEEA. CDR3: CASSLSGGDYEQYF. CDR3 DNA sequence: TGTGCCAGCAGCTTATCGGGGGGGGACTACGAGCAGTACTTC.

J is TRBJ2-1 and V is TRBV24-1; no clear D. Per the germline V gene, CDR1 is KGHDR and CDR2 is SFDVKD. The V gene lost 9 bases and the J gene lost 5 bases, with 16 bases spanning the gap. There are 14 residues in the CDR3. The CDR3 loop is CATQVPGLHNEQFF. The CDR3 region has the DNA TGTGCCACCCAAGTTCCGGGTTTACACAATGAGCAGTTCTTC.

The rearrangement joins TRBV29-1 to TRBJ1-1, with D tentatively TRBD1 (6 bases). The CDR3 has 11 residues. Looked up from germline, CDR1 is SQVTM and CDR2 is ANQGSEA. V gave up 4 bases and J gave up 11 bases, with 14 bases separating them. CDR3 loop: CSVGGQNRAFF. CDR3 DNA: TGCAGCGTTGGTGGACAGAACCGGGCTTTCTTT. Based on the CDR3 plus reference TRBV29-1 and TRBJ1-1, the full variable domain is SAVISQKPSRDICQRGTSLTIQCQVDSQVTMMFWYRQQPGQSLTLIATANQGSEATYESGFVIDKFPISRPNLTFSTLTVSNMSPEDSSIYLCSVGGQNRAFFGQGTRLTVV.

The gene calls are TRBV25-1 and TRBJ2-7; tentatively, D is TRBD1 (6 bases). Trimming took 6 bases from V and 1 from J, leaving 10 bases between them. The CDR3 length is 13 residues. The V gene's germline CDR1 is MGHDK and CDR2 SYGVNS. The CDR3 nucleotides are TGTGCCAGCAGGCTACAGGGTTCCTACGAGCAGTACTTC. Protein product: CASRLQGSYEQYF.

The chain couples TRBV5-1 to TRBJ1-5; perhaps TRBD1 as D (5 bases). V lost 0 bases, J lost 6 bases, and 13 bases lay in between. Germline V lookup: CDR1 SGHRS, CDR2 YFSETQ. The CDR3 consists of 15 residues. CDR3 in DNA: TGCGCCAGCAGCTTGGGGGCAGGGCCCCCTCAGCCCCAGCATTTT. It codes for CASSLGAGPPQPQHF.

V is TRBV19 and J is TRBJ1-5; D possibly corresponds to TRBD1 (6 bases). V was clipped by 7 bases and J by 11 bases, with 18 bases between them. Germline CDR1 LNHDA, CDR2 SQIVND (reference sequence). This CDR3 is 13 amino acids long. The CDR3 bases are TGTGCCAGTACCGAGGGGGGGGTTAAGGCCCAGCATTTT. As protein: CASTEGGVKAQHF.

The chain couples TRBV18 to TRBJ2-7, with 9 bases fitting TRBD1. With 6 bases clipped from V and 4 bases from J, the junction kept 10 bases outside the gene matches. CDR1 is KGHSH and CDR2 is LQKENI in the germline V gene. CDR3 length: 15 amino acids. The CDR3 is CASSPTGTGHYEQYF. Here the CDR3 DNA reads TGTGCCAGCTCTCCAACCGGGACAGGGCATTACGAGCAGTACTTC.

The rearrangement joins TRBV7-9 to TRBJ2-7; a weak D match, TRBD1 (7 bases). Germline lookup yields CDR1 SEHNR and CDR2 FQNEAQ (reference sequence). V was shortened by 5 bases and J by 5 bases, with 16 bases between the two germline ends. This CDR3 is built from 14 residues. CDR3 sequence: CASSPQGGLHEQYF. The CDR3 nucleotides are TGTGCCAGCAGCCCGCAGGGGGGTCTCCACGAGCAGTACTTC.

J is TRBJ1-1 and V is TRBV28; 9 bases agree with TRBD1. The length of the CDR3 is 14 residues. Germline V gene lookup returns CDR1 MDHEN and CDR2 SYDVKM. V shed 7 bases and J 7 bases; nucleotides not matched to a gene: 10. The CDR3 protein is CASKLTGGSREAFF. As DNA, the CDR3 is TGTGCCAGCAAATTGACAGGGGGATCACGTGAAGCTTTCTTT.

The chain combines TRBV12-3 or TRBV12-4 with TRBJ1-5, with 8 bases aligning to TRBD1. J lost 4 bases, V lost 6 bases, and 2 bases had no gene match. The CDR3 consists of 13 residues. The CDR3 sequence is CASSWTGNQPQHF. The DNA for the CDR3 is TGTGCCAGCAGCTGGACAGGGAATCAGCCCCAGCATTTT.

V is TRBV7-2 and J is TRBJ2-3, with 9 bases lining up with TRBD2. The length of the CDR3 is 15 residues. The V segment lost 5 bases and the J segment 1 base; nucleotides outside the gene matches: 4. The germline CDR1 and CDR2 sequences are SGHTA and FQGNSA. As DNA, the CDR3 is TGTGCCAGCAGCCTACGACTAGCGGGCACAGATACGCAGTATTTT. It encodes CASSLRLAGTDTQYF.

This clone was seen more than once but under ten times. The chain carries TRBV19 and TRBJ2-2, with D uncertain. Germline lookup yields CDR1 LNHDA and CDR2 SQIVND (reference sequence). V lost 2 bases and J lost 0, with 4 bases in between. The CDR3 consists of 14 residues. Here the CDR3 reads CASSISANTGELFF. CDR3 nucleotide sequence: TGTGCCAGTAGTATATCCGCGAACACCGGGGAGCTGTTTTTT.

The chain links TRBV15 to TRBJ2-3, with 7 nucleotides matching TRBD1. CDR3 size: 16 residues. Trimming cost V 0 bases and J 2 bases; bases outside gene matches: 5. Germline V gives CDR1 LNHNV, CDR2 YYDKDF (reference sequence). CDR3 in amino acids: CATSRDRQGPTDTQYF. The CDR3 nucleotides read TGTGCCACCAGCAGAGATAGACAGGGCCCCACAGATACGCAGTATTTT.

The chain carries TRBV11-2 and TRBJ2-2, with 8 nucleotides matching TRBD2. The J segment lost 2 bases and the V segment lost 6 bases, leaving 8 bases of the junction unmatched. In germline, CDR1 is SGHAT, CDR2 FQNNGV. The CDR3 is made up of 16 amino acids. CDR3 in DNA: TGTGCCAGCAGACTAGCGGCAACGGGTAACACCGGGGAGCTGTTTTTT. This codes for CASRLAATGNTGELFF.

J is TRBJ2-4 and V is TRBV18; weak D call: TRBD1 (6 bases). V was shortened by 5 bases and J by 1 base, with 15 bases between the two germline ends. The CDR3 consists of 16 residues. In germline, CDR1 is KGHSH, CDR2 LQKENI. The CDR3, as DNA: TGTGCCAGCTCAGCACAGGGTGCGGGCGCCAAAAACATTCAGTACTTC. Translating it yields CASSAQGAGAKNIQYF.

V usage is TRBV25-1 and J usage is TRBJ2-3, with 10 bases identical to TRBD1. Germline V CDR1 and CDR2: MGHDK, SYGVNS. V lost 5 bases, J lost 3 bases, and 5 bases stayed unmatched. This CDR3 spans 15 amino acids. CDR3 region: CASSPRTGGTDTQYF. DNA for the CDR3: TGTGCCAGCAGTCCTCGGACAGGGGGAACAGATACGCAGTATTTT.

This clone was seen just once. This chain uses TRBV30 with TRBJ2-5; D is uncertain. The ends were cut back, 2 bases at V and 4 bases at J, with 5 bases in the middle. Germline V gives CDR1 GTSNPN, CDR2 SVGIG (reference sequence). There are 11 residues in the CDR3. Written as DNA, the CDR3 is TGTGCCTGGAGTCTGCGAGAGACCCAGTACTTC. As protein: CAWSLRETQYF.

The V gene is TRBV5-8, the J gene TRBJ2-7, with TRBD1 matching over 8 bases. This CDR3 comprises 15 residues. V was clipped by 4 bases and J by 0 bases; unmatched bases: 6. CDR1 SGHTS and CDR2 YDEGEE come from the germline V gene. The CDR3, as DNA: TGTGCCAGCAGCCAGAGGACAGGGAGCTCCTACGAGCAGTACTTC. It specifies CASSQRTGSSYEQYF.

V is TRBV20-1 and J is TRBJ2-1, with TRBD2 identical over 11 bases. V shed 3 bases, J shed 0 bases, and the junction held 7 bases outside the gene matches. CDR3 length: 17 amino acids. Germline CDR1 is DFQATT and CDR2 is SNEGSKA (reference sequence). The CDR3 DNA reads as TGCAGTGCTAGTACTAGCGGGGGTCAAAGCTCCTACAATGAGCAGTTCTTC. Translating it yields CSASTSGGQSSYNEQFF.

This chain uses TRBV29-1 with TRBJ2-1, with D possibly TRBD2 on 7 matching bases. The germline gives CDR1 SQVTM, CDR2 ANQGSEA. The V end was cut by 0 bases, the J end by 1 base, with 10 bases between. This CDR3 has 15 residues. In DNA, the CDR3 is TGCAGCGTTGAAGAAGGGGGGGTTTCCTACAATGAGCAGTTCTTC. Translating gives CSVEEGGVSYNEQFF.

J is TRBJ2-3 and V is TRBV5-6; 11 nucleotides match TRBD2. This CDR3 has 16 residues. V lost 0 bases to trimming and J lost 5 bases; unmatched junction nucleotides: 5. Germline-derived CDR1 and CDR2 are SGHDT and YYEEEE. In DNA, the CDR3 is TGTGCCAGCAGCTTGGAACTAGCGGGGGCTCAAGATACGCAGTATTTT. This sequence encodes CASSLELAGAQDTQYF. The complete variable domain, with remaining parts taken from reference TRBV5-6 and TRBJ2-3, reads DAGVTQSPTHLIKTRGQQVTLRCSPKSGHDTVSWYQQALGQGPQFIFQYYEEEERQRGNFPDRFSGHQFPNYSSELNVNALLLGDSALYLCASSLELAGAQDTQYFGPGTRLTVL.

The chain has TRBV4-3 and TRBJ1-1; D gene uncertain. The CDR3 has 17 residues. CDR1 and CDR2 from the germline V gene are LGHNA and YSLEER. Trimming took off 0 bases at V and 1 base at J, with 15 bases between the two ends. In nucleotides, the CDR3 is TGCGCCAGCAGCCAAGATCAAGGAGTCAGTACGAACACTGAAGCTTTCTTT. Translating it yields CASSQDQGVSTNTEAFF.

CDR3: CASSREAGDTQYF. Written as DNA, the CDR3 is TGCGCCAGCAGCAGAGAGGCGGGAGATACGCAGTATTTT. The chain employs TRBV5-1 and TRBJ2-3; perhaps TRBD2 as D (5 bases). In germline, CDR1 is SGHRS, CDR2 YFSETQ. V lost 4 bases, J lost 5 bases, and 11 bases lay in between. The CDR3 is 13 amino acids. Full variable domain (rest looked up from reference TRBV5-1 and TRBJ2-3): KAGVTQTPRYLIKTRGQQVTLSCSPISGHRSVSWYQQTPGQGLQFLFEYFSETQRNKGNFPGRFSGRQFSNSRSEMNVSTLELGDSALYLCASSREAGDTQYFGPGTRLTVL.

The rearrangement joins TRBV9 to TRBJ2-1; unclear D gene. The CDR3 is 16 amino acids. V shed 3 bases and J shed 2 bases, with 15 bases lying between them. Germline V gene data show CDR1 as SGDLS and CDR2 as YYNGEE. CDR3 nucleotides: TGTGCCAGCAGCGCATCCGGAACAGTGACCTACAATGAGCAGTTCTTC. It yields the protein CASSASGTVTYNEQFF.

CDR3 DNA sequence: TGTGCCAGCAGCGTAGGACTAGCGGGCCCCTACGAGCAGTACTTC. Translated: CASSVGLAGPYEQYF. The rearrangement joins TRBV9 to TRBJ2-7; 10 nucleotides align to TRBD2. This CDR3 comprises 15 residues. Germline lookup yields CDR1 SGDLS and CDR2 YYNGEE. V shed 0 bases and J 2 bases; nucleotides not matched to a gene: 2.

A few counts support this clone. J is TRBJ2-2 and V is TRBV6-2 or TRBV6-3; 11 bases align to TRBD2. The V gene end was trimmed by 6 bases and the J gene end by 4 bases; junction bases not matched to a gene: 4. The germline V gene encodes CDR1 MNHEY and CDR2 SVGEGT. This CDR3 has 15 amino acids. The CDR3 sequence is CASSRLAGSTGELFF. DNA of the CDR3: TGTGCCAGCAGCCGACTAGCGGGGAGCACCGGGGAGCTGTTTTTT.

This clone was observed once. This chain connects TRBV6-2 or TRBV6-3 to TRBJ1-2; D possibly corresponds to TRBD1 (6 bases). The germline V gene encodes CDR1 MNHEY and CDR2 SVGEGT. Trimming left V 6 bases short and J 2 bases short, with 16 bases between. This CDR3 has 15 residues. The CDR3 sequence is CASSRGIDRNYGYTF. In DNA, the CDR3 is TGTGCCAGCAGCCGGGGGATCGACAGGAACTATGGCTACACCTTC.

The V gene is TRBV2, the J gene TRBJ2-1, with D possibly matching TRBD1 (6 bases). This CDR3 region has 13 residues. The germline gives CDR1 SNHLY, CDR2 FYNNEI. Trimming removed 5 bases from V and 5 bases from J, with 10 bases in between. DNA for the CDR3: TGTGCCAGCAGTCGCGACAGGAACAATGAGCAGTTCTTC. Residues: CASSRDRNNEQFF.

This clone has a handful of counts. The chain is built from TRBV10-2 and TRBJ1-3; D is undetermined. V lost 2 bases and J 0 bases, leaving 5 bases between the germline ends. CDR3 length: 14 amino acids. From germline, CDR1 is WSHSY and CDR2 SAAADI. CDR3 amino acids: CASSEAGSGNTIYF. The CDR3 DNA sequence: TGCGCCAGCAGTGAGGCAGGCTCTGGAAACACCATATATTTT.